This T cell receptor (beta chain) was sequenced during a study of long-term antiretroviral therapy in people with HIV. Findings and limits, study-wide: Post-ART samples showed increased diversity that remained below transplant donor control levels. Clones showing expansion before ART dominated the repertoire at all time points. Controls showed broader CDR3 length ranges than did the HIV repertoires.

Trimming took off 5 bases at V and 4 bases at J, with 9 bases between the two ends. This CDR3 contains 13 residues. Germline V gene lookup returns CDR1 MNHEY and CDR2 SMNVEV (reference sequence). The assay used was immunoSEQ (version v3.0), run at survey level. Researchers set sequencing to target roughly 35,000-50,000 T-cell genomes per sample. The protocol was immunoSEQ multiplex PCR, while the TCRdb copy is restricted to in-frame clones and leaves out a portion. Here the sample spans around 16,000 clones, over 70% being singletons. About this clone itself: Its antigen is not known.

The source of this sequence is a woman aged 45-60 years with HIV. This chain uses TRBV27 with TRBJ1-5, with no clear D. The material sequenced was unsorted PBMCs, taken 1.5 years before starting antiretroviral therapy. CDR3 sequence reads: CASSPRRNQPQHF. The CDR3 DNA reads as TGTGCCAGCAGTCCAAGGCGGAATCAGCCCCAGCATTTT.